These 20 T cell receptor beta chains share one sample of origin, sequenced in a study of early T cells in non-severe SARS-CoV-2 infection. One entry per CDR3 protein results from TCRdb running MiXCR on the 5' RACE reads. The table has 20,000 to 25,000 distinct CDR3 sequences, approximately 5% seen once. The sample taken for sequencing was whole blood. The origin of the receptors is an adult who was a healthcare worker with PCR-confirmed SARS-CoV-2 infection or an uninfected control (not recorded which).

This clonotype showed up many times. The V gene is TRBV7-2, the J gene TRBJ2-1; 9 nucleotides line up with TRBD1. The trim removed 3 bases at V and 5 bases at J, leaving 11 bases unmatched. CDR1 is SGHTA and CDR2 is FQGNSA in the germline V gene. This CDR3 has 17 amino acids. The CDR3 here is CASSLRGRTGVNNEQFF. CDR3 in DNA: TGTGCCAGCAGCTTGCGTGGCCGGACAGGGGTCAACAATGAGCAGTTCTTC. Full variable domain (missing parts from reference TRBV7-2 and TRBJ2-1): GAGVSQSPSNKVTEKGKDVELRCDPISGHTALYWYRQSLGQGLEFLIYFQGNSAPDKSGLPSDRFSAERTGGSVSTLTIQRTQQEDSAVYLCASSLRGRTGVNNEQFFGPGTRLTVL.

This clonotype was found many times. The genes are TRBV15 and TRBJ2-3; 7 bases match TRBD2. CDR1 is LNHNV, CDR2 YYDKDF, per germline (reference sequence). The V gene end was trimmed by 0 bases and the J gene end by 2 bases; junction bases not matched to a gene: 20. This CDR3 spans 21 amino acids. Here the CDR3 reads CATSREGGRLRRIRITDTQYF. The CDR3 nucleotides read TGTGCCACCAGCAGAGAGGGGGGGAGGTTACGACGGATCAGAATCACAGATACGCAGTATTTT. Using reference TRBV15 and TRBJ2-3 for the parts outside the CDR3, the full variable domain is DAMVIQNPRYQVTQFGKPVTLSCSQTLNHNVMYWYQQKSSQAPKLLFHYYDKDFNNEADTPDNFQSRRPNTSFCFLDIRSPGLGDTAMYLCATSREGGRLRRIRITDTQYFGPGTRLTVL.

In this sample, this clonotype turned up many times. CDR3 region: CAISVDRVDGYTF. In DNA, the CDR3 is TGTGCCATCAGTGTCGACAGGGTTGATGGCTACACCTTC. The gene calls are TRBV10-3 and TRBJ1-2; 7 positions match TRBD1. Germline V gene sequence: CDR1 ENHRY, CDR2 SYGVKD. The CDR3 is 13 amino acids. Germline trimming cut 4 bases from V and 6 bases from J; bases unmatched to any gene: 5.

This clonotype is labeled medium-sized. V and J are TRBV9 and TRBJ2-3, with D perhaps being TRBD1 or TRBD2 (5 bases each). This CDR3 contains 16 residues. Germline V gene data show CDR1 as SGDLS and CDR2 as YYNGEE. V lost 0 bases to trimming and J lost 0 bases, with 11 bases between them. The CDR3 is CASSVGGVASTDTQYF. In DNA form, the CDR3 reads TGTGCCAGCAGCGTAGGAGGGGTAGCTAGCACAGATACGCAGTATTTT.

This clonotype was seen ten or more times. J is TRBJ2-3 and V is TRBV27; possibly TRBD1 for D (6 bases). Germline CDR1 MNHEY, CDR2 SMNVEV (reference sequence). The CDR3 is made up of 13 amino acids. Trimming left V 0 bases short and J 5 bases short, with 6 bases between. CDR3 loop: CASSLSRGDTQYF. The DNA for the CDR3 is TGTGCCAGCAGTTTATCCAGGGGAGATACGCAGTATTTT.

This clonotype was recorded a few times. The rearrangement joins TRBV7-2 to TRBJ1-3; no firm D call. The CDR3 spans 15 residues. Germline V gives CDR1 SGHTA, CDR2 FQGNSA. Trimming took off 2 bases at V and 0 bases at J, with 8 bases between the two ends. The CDR3 DNA sequence: TGTGCCAGCAGCTTAAGCCTGAGCTCTGGAAACACCATATATTTT. Residues: CASSLSLSSGNTIYF.

The rearrangement uses TRBV11-2 and TRBJ2-1; D remains unclear. CDR3 size: 12 residues. The germline V gene has CDR1 SGHAT and CDR2 FQNNGV. The V end lost 2 bases, the J end lost 13 bases, and 12 bases lay between the germline ends. This CDR3 is CASSLPQLDQFF. The CDR3 nucleotides are TGTGCCAGCAGCTTACCTCAGCTAGATCAGTTCTTC.

This clonotype was observed a handful of times. The chain recombines TRBV6-6 with TRBJ1-4, with 7 bases matching TRBD1. Per the germline V gene, CDR1 is MNHNY and CDR2 is SVGAGI (reference sequence). Trimming at V came to 5 bases and at J to 3 bases, leaving 6 bases not matched to a gene. The CDR3 length is 15 residues. CDR3 DNA: TGTGCCAGCAGTACCACCGGGACAGCTAATGAAAAACTGTTTTTT. Residues: CASSTTGTANEKLFF.

In this sample, this clonotype turned up many times. The chain uses TRBV5-1 and TRBJ2-7; D remains unclear. The CDR3 consists of 14 residues. Trimming removed 1 base from V and 2 bases from J, with 10 bases in between. Germline V gene lookup returns CDR1 SGHRS and CDR2 YFSETQ. In DNA form, the CDR3 reads TGCGCCAGCAGCTTGAACTCAGAACCCTACGAGCAGTACTTC. Translated, it gives CASSLNSEPYEQYF.

The V call is TRBV14, the J call TRBJ1-1; TRBD1 might be the D (6 bases). CDR3 length: 13 amino acids. V lost 1 base and J lost 5, with 8 bases in between. Looked up from germline, CDR1 is SGHDN and CDR2 is FVKESK. CDR3 sequence: CASSQAQGTEAFF. Here the CDR3 DNA reads TGTGCCAGCAGCCAAGCACAGGGAACTGAAGCTTTCTTT.

In its sample, this clonotype was seen many times. The chain couples TRBV29-1 to TRBJ1-2; 7 bases match TRBD1. V dropped 6 bases and J dropped 1; count of bases not matched to a gene: 2. The CDR3 extends over 12 amino acids. Germline loops: CDR1 SQVTM, CDR2 ANQGSEA. For the CDR3, the DNA is TGCAGCGTAGGGGACAGTAACTATGGCTACACCTTC. Protein sequence: CSVGDSNYGYTF.

This clonotype is judged medium-sized (0.01 to 0.1%). The rearrangement uses TRBV6-1 and TRBJ2-1; possibly TRBD1 for D (9 bases). Germline V gives CDR1 MNHNS, CDR2 SASEGT. Trimming took 6 bases from V and 9 from J, leaving 21 bases between them. This CDR3 spans 15 amino acids. The CDR3 region has the DNA TGTGCCAGCAGAGTAGCGGGACAGGGTGTTGGTGAGCAGTTCTTC. It encodes CASRVAGQGVGEQFF.

This clonotype was detected many times. The rearrangement links TRBV6-1 to TRBJ2-5; no clear D gene. The CDR3 totals 14 residues. V lost 4 bases to trimming and J lost 2 bases, with 11 bases between them. Germline lookup yields CDR1 MNHNS and CDR2 SASEGT. In DNA form, the CDR3 reads TGTGCCAGCAGTGCCCAAACTGGTCAAGAGACCCAGTACTTC. It codes for CASSAQTGQETQYF.

This clonotype was counted many times. The gene calls are TRBV7-9 and TRBJ2-1; 9 bases are shared with TRBD2. The trim removed 3 bases at V and 3 bases at J, leaving 6 bases unmatched. CDR1 and CDR2 (germline): SEHNR, FQNEAQ (reference sequence). This CDR3 has 16 residues. The CDR3 bases are TGTGCCAGCAGCTTTACAGCGGGGGGTGTCTACAATGAGCAGTTCTTC. It is translated as CASSFTAGGVYNEQFF.

This clonotype was counted between two and nine times. The rearrangement joins TRBV6-2 or TRBV6-3 to TRBJ1-5; no definite D call. The CDR3 runs to 14 residues. Germline lookup yields CDR1 MNHEY and CDR2 SVGEGT. V was pared by 4 bases and J by 2 bases, with 9 bases between. The CDR3 DNA is TGTGCCAGCAGTTTCCCCTCCGGCAATCAGCCCCAGCATTTT. It translates to CASSFPSGNQPQHF.

In this sample, this clonotype turned up many times. The gene calls are TRBV14 and TRBJ1-1; D ambiguous. Germline values: CDR1 SGHDN, CDR2 FVKESK. The V and J ends lost 5 bases and 8 bases respectively, with 15 bases between them. This CDR3 contains 13 residues. Here the CDR3 DNA reads TGTGCCAGCAGCGCAACAGAGATGTCGGAAGCTTTCTTT. It is translated as CASSATEMSEAFF.

This clonotype has a count of ten or more. The chain employs TRBV11-2 and TRBJ1-6; D not resolved. Germline V gives CDR1 SGHAT, CDR2 FQNNGV. V gave up 2 bases and J gave up 3 bases, with 5 bases separating them. The CDR3 is 14 residues long. CDR3: CASSLLNYNSPLHF. The CDR3 coding sequence is TGTGCCAGCAGCTTATTGAACTATAATTCACCCCTCCACTTT.

This clonotype was observed many times. This rearrangement joins TRBV20-1 to TRBJ1-6; D is unclear. This CDR3 has 13 residues. The germline V gene encodes CDR1 DFQATT and CDR2 SNEGSKA (reference sequence). The V end lost 2 bases, the J end lost 9 bases, and 11 bases lay between the germline ends. The CDR3 reads CSARLGPVSPLHF. As DNA, the CDR3 is TGCAGTGCTAGACTAGGACCGGTTTCACCCCTCCACTTT.

The table lists this clonotype with many counts. The genes are TRBV19 and TRBJ2-1; D gene unclear. This CDR3 has 15 amino acids. Germline loops: CDR1 LNHDA, CDR2 SQIVND (reference sequence). V was pared by 3 bases and J by 0 bases, with 9 bases between. In nucleotides, the CDR3 is TGTGCCAGTAGTATCACCTCCAGCTCCTACAATGAGCAGTTCTTC. As protein: CASSITSSSYNEQFF.

This clonotype is termed medium-sized (0.01 to 0.1%). The rearrangement uses TRBV15 and TRBJ2-7; maybe TRBD1 (6 bases). The CDR3 has 14 residues. Germline lookup yields CDR1 LNHNV and CDR2 YYDKDF (reference sequence). The V and J ends lost 2 bases and 6 bases respectively, with 14 bases between them. The CDR3 DNA is TGTGCCACCAGCAGACTTACAGGGTTCGGCGAGCAGTACTTC. Protein sequence: CATSRLTGFGEQYF.